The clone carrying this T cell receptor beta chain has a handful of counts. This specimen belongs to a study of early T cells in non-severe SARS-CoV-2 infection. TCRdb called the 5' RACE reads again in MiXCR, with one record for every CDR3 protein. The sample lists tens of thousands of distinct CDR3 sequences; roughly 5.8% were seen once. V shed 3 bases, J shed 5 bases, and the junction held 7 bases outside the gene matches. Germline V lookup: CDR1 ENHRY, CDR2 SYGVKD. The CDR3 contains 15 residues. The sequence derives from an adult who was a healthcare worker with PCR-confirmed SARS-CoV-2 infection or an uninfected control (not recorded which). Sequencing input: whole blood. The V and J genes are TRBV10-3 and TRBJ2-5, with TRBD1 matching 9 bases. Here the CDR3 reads CAISEDRGSGETQYF. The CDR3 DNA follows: TGTGCCATCAGTGAAGACAGGGGGTCCGGGGAGACCCAGTACTTC.